A single sample is the source of the 2 T cell receptor beta chains below, sequenced in a study of cytomegalovirus exposure and HLA in healthy donors. A multiplex PCR was run with 60 Vbeta primers and 13 Jbeta primers. Method: immunoSEQ multiplex PCR; TCRdb's copy keeps in-frame clones and lacks some. Of approximately 150,000 clones in the sample, roughly 73% were seen once. Sequencing input: PBMCs. These receptors were collected from a male donor in good health and CMV-seronegative.

The chain couples TRBV11-2 to TRBJ2-7, with D perhaps TRBD1 (5 bases). The CDR3 extends over 14 amino acids. V lost 2 bases and J 0 bases, leaving 8 bases between the germline ends. CDR1 is SGHAT, CDR2 FQNNGV, per germline. DNA of the CDR3: TGTGCCAGCAGCTTACAGGGCCACTCCTACGAGCAGTACTTC. Encoded protein: CASSLQGHSYEQYF.

The chain joins TRBV27 to TRBJ2-5; 8 bases agree with TRBD1. This CDR3 has 14 amino acids. From germline, CDR1 is MNHEY and CDR2 SMNVEV (reference sequence). The trim removed 5 bases at V and 4 bases at J, leaving 6 bases unmatched. CDR3 DNA: TGTGCCAGCAGTGACAGGGGAGTGAGAGAGACCCAGTACTTC. This encodes CASSDRGVRETQYF.